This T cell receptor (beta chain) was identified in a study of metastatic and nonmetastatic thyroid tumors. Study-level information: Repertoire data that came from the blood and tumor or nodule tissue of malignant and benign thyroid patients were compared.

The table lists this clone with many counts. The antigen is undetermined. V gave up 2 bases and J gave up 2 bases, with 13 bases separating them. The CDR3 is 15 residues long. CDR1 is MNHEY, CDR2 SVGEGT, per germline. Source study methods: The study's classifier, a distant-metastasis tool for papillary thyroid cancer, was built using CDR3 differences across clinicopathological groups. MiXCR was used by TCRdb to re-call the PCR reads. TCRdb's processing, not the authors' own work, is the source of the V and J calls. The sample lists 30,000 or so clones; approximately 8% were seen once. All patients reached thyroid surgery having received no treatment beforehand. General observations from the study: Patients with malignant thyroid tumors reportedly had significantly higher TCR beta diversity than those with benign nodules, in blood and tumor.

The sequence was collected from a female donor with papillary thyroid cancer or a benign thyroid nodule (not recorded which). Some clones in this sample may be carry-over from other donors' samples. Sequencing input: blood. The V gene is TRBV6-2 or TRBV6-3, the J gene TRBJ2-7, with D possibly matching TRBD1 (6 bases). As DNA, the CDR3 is TGTGCCAGCAGTTACGACACAGGGATGACCTACGAGCAGTACTTC. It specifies CASSYDTGMTYEQYF.